These 5 T cell receptor beta chains came from one sample sequenced in a study of human T cells and chemical hapten exposure. Time point specified: patch test 1, 2 weeks after DPC sensitization. The treatment is: therapeutic diphenylcyclopropenone sensitization with weekly scalp DPC. TCRdb re-derived calls from the RACE reads in MiXCR, one entry per CDR3 protein. The sample records tens of thousands of distinct CDR3 sequences, over 9.5% being singletons. This specimen consisted of whole blood, obtained in connection with sensitization to the hapten diphenylcyclopropenone (DPC). The receptors were gathered from a woman aged 55-69 years with alopecia areata. Some clones in this sample may be carry-over from other donors' samples.

The gene calls are TRBV29-1 and TRBJ2-7; 9 nucleotides line up with TRBD1. Germline V gene sequence: CDR1 SQVTM, CDR2 ANQGSEA. The ends lost 7 bases at V and 7 bases at J; junction bases unmatched: 8. CDR3 length: 12 residues. CDR3 sequence reads: CSGTTGGREQYF. In DNA form, the CDR3 reads TGCAGCGGAACCACAGGGGGCCGGGAGCAGTACTTC.

The rearrangement uses TRBV7-8 and TRBJ1-1; D perhaps matches TRBD1 (6 bases). This CDR3 is built from 15 residues. The germline V and J ends were trimmed by 4 bases and 0 bases, with 12 bases remaining between them. Germline-derived CDR1 and CDR2 are SGHVS and FQNEAQ. CDR3 coding DNA: TGTGCCAGCAGCTCCGGGACACATTTGAACACTGAAGCTTTCTTT. Translation gives CASSSGTHLNTEAFF.

This chain joins TRBV7-6 and TRBJ1-1; D ambiguous. Germline CDR1 is SGHVS and CDR2 is FNYEAQ. The CDR3 runs 16 residues. V was pared by 5 bases and J by 0 bases, with 16 bases between. The chain's CDR3 is CASSPSQTLLNTEAFF. The CDR3 DNA sequence: TGTGCCAGCAGCCCCTCACAGACCTTGCTGAACACTGAAGCTTTCTTT.

Many counts were recorded for this clonotype. CDR3 in amino acids: CASSDLEQYF. Here the CDR3 DNA reads TGTGCCAGCAGTGATTTAGAGCAGTACTTC. The chain employs TRBV2 and TRBJ2-7; D gene ambiguous. The germline V gene has CDR1 SNHLY and CDR2 FYNNEI. The CDR3 totals 10 residues. Between the trimmed V and J ends, which lost 3 bases and 7 bases, there was a span of 4 bases.

This clonotype came up a few times. V usage is TRBV19 and J usage is TRBJ1-5; D gene unclear. Germline-derived CDR1 and CDR2 are LNHDA and SQIVND (reference sequence). V dropped 5 bases and J dropped 4 bases, with 9 bases sitting between them. The CDR3 sequence is 13 residues long. The CDR3 is CASSALPNQPQHF. CDR3 DNA sequence: TGTGCCAGTAGTGCGCTCCCTAATCAGCCCCAGCATTTT.